Listed below are T cell receptor beta chains from one sample, sequenced in a study of cytomegalovirus exposure and HLA in healthy donors. Assay: immunoSEQ multiplex PCR; the TCRdb copy retains only in-frame clones and omits some. The listing contains approximately 120,000 clones. The sequencing sample was made of PBMCs. These receptor sequences come from a man aged 25 to 40 in good health and CMV-seronegative. Both conserved end residues are trimmed from each CDR3. Each record gives: CDR3 length, V gene, J gene, CDR3 protein.

length: 11; V: TRBV6-1; J: TRBJ2-5; CDR3: ASTYRGVETQY
length: 13; V: TRBV7-2; J: TRBJ2-7; CDR3: ASSPGVSGSYEQY
length: 16; V: TRBV7-3; J: TRBJ2-1; CDR3: ASSLTSSRSIENNEQF
length: 13; V: TRBV28; J: TRBJ2-7; CDR3: ASTLGQGISYEQY
length: 13; V: TRBV30; J: TRBJ1-5; CDR3: AWSVQGRGNQPQH
length: 13; V: TRBV28; J: TRBJ2-2; CDR3: ASSPPTGGNGELF
length: 14; V: TRBV30; J: TRBJ2-3; CDR3: AWKPGLAEFTDTQY
length: 13; V: TRBV19; J: TRBJ2-7; CDR3: ASSIDSQYSYEQY
length: 13; V: TRBV28; J: TRBJ2-7; CDR3: ASSSGLISYDEQY
length: 13; V: TRBV28; J: TRBJ2-3; CDR3: ASSTRQGASDTQY
length: 12; V: TRBV27; J: TRBJ1-3; CDR3: ASSLWPPGNTIY
length: 16; V: TRBV11-2; J: TRBJ2-7; CDR3: ASSSSPGTPTSGAEQY
length: 13; V: TRBV5-1; J: TRBJ1-3; CDR3: ASSSQGLGGNTIY
length: 13; V: TRBV28; J: TRBJ1-5; CDR3: ASSLGQGFRQPQH
length: 12; V: TRBV5-1; J: TRBJ2-5; CDR3: ASSRDSRGETQY
length: 11; V: TRBV19; J: TRBJ2-1; CDR3: ASSKGTNNEQF
length: 13; V: TRBV5-8; J: TRBJ1-2; CDR3: ASSTGGTENYGYT
length: 13; V: TRBV5-1; J: TRBJ2-5; CDR3: ASSSLAGGQETQY
length: 13; V: TRBV6-6; J: TRBJ2-1; CDR3: ASSRLAGGPHEQF
length: 13; V: TRBV19; J: TRBJ2-7; CDR3: ASSVDTYQGYEQY
length: 12; V: TRBV6-5; J: TRBJ1-2; CDR3: ASRLQGPAGGYT
length: 13; V: TRBV7-2; J: TRBJ2-7; CDR3: ASSLGLAGVSEQY
length: 13; V: TRBV4-2; J: TRBJ2-5; CDR3: ASSQGTSGGETQY
length: 14; V: TRBV9; J: TRBJ1-2; CDR3: ASSVVPGGAHYGYT
length: 12; V: TRBV7-6; J: TRBJ2-3; CDR3: ASSLGEVADTQY
length: 11; V: TRBV9; J: TRBJ2-1; CDR3: ASSVVSGGEQF
length: 15; V: TRBV5-4; J: TRBJ1-5; CDR3: ASSLTLGGTGAQPQH
length: 11; V: TRBV6-5; J: TRBJ2-7; CDR3: ASMDGLIHEQY
length: 13; V: TRBV6-5; J: TRBJ1-1; CDR3: ASRAISGGVAEAF
length: 12; V: TRBV27; J: TRBJ2-7; CDR3: ASTSASPSYEQY
length: 11; V: TRBV4-1; J: TRBJ1-5; CDR3: ASSQETGQPQH
length: 10; V: TRBV30; J: .; CDR3: AWDMGLYEQY
length: 12; V: TRBV11-3; J: TRBJ2-7; CDR3: ASSPGGASYEQY
length: 12; V: TRBV6-5; J: TRBJ2-3; CDR3: ASSNLAGPLTQY
length: 12; V: TRBV29-1; J: TRBJ2-7; CDR3: SVRGHPLSYEQY
length: 12; V: TRBV30; J: TRBJ2-7; CDR3: AWSGQKYRAEQY
length: 13; V: TRBV13; J: TRBJ1-3; CDR3: ASSHYGISGNTIY
length: 14; V: TRBV4-2; J: TRBJ2-7; CDR3: ASSQGRSGLAYEQY
length: 13; V: TRBV14; J: TRBJ1-1; CDR3: ASSPRSDRGFKAF
length: 13; V: TRBV29-1; J: TRBJ2-1; CDR3: SVEGSGGPSNEQF
length: 13; V: TRBV5-4; J: TRBJ1-1; CDR3: ASSLLTAMNTEAF
length: 14; V: TRBV2; J: TRBJ2-1; CDR3: ASHYLNPRSYNEQF
length: 12; V: TRBV30; J: TRBJ2-7; CDR3: AWGGLAGPYEQY
length: 12; V: TRBV6-6; J: TRBJ2-1; CDR3: ASRETGWWNEQF
length: 14; V: TRBV11-3; J: TRBJ2-1; CDR3: ASSTYSGSIADEQF
length: 10; V: TRBV7-9; J: TRBJ1-1; CDR3: ASSLQGRGAF
length: 10; V: TRBV5-1; J: TRBJ1-2; CDR3: ASSPNRGGYT
length: 10; V: TRBV7-2; J: TRBJ2-5; CDR3: ASSLPGETQY
length: 12; V: TRBV5-4; J: TRBJ2-7; CDR3: ASSLQGPNYEQY
length: 11; V: TRBV30; J: TRBJ1-2; CDR3: AWVTGIDYGYT